These 13 T cell receptor beta chains came from one sample sequenced in a study of identical twins. TCRdb analysed the 5' RACE reads with MiXCR anew, one entry per CDR3 protein. The profile shows 200,000 to 250,000 distinct CDR3 sequences, about 7.5% of them singletons. The data also belong to a second study, concerning yellow fever vaccine responses in identical twins.

Sequenced sample: memory (CD45RO+) T cells sorted from blood. The receptors shown here come from a woman between 18 and 29 years old in good health.

This clonotype was seen ten or more times. V usage is TRBV6-5 and J usage is TRBJ2-4; D remains ambiguous. The CDR3 is made up of 15 amino acids. V lost 0 bases, J lost 1 base, and 7 bases lay in between. CDR1 is MNHEY and CDR2 is SVGAGI in the germline V gene. CDR3 coding DNA: TGTGCCAGCAGTTACTCGAACGGGGCCAAAAACATTCAGTACTTC. Translating it yields CASSYSNGAKNIQYF.

In its sample, this clonotype was seen a few times. V usage is TRBV20-1 and J usage is TRBJ1-4; no clear D. V lost 3 bases, J lost 7 bases, and 12 bases lay in between. The CDR3 is 13 amino acids. Per the germline V gene, CDR1 is DFQATT and CDR2 is SNEGSKA (reference sequence). The DNA for the CDR3 is TGCAGTGCTAGTGCCCTTCGGGGTGAAAAACTGTTTTTT. It encodes CSASALRGEKLFF.

This clonotype was seen many times. The CDR3 DNA sequence: TGTGCCAGCAGCCCCGCCATCATGAGGGCCGGAAACACCATATATTTT. Its translation is CASSPAIMRAGNTIYF. This chain joins TRBV7-2 and TRBJ1-3; D gene uncertain. Germline CDR1 and CDR2: SGHTA and FQGNSA. The CDR3 contains 16 residues. Trimming left V 5 bases short and J 4 bases short, with 18 bases between.

This clonotype was picked up a small number of times. In nucleotides, the CDR3 is TGTGCCAGCAGCTTCAACAGTGGAACGGGAGAGACCCAGTACTTC. It is translated as CASSFNSGTGETQYF. This chain links TRBV7-8 with TRBJ2-5, with D uncertain. This CDR3 is 15 amino acids long. Trimming cost V 3 bases and J 4 bases, with 15 bases left between them. From germline, CDR1 is SGHVS and CDR2 FQNEAQ.

The chain has TRBV23-1 and TRBJ1-2; no reliable D call. TRBV23-1 is classed as an ORF, of uncertain function. CDR3 size: 14 residues. V was clipped by 3 bases and J by 3 bases, with 11 bases between them. The CDR3 reads CASSHLNGDYGYTF. In nucleotides, the CDR3 is TGCGCCAGCAGTCATTTGAACGGAGACTATGGCTACACCTTC.

There are many counts of this clonotype. The CDR3 region is CASSRSAYNEQFF. The CDR3 DNA is TGTGCCAGCAGCCGATCCGCCTACAATGAGCAGTTCTTC. This chain joins TRBV14 and TRBJ2-1; D call uncertain. This CDR3 spans 13 amino acids. The V and J ends lost 4 bases and 2 bases respectively, with 6 bases between them. Germline V gives CDR1 SGHDN, CDR2 FVKESK.

This chain links TRBV18 with TRBJ2-1, with a tentative D call TRBD2 (6 bases). V was shortened by 0 bases and J by 2 bases, with 8 bases between the two germline ends. The CDR3 extends over 15 amino acids. From germline, CDR1 is KGHSH and CDR2 LQKENI. CDR3 sequence (DNA): TGTGCCAGCTCACCACCGACGGGAGCCTACAATGAGCAGTTCTTC. This encodes CASSPPTGAYNEQFF.

This clonotype was counted at least ten times. This chain links TRBV4-1 with TRBJ1-1, with TRBD1 identical over 8 bases. The CDR3 loop spans 15 amino acids. The germline V gene has CDR1 MGHRA and CDR2 YSYEKL. J gave up 1 base and V 4 bases, and 5 bases lay outside the gene matches. DNA of the CDR3: TGCGCCAGCAGCCGAGGACAGGGTTGGAACACTGAAGCTTTCTTT. Translated, it gives CASSRGQGWNTEAFF.

The sample holds many counts of this clonotype. V is TRBV20-1 and J is TRBJ2-7, with 9 bases identical to TRBD1. V lost 3 bases, J lost 7 bases, and 16 bases stayed unmatched. Germline values: CDR1 DFQATT, CDR2 SNEGSKA (reference sequence). The CDR3 is 16 residues long. The CDR3 sequence is CSARSPAKQGAREQYF. The CDR3 nucleotides read TGCAGTGCTAGGTCACCCGCTAAACAGGGGGCGAGGGAGCAGTACTTC.

The sample holds a few counts of this clonotype. The chain uses TRBV7-8 and TRBJ1-1; 9 bases match TRBD1. There are 18 residues in the CDR3. Per the germline V gene, CDR1 is SGHVS and CDR2 is FQNEAQ. V shed 0 bases and J 0 bases; nucleotides not matched to a gene: 8. The CDR3 sequence: CASSLAHLTGGMNTEAFF. As DNA, the CDR3 is TGTGCCAGCAGCTTAGCCCATTTGACAGGGGGTATGAACACTGAAGCTTTCTTT.

As for this clonotype: A much larger clone sits a single nucleotide away, making a read error possible. The chain employs TRBV12-3 or TRBV12-4 and TRBJ2-3, with TRBD1 as a possible D gene (5 bases). The CDR3 covers 12 residues. Between the trimmed V and J ends, which lost 9 bases and 4 bases, there was a span of 11 bases. The CDR3 DNA follows: TGTGCCAGTTCCAGGGTGGCAGATACGCAGTATTTT. The encoded protein is CASSRVADTQYF.

This clonotype was found many times. The chain couples TRBV12-3 or TRBV12-4 to TRBJ2-3; 7 bases align to TRBD2. Trimming cost V 1 base and J 0 bases; bases outside gene matches: 7. The CDR3 spans 17 residues. CDR3: CASSLGLAVTSTDTQYF. The DNA of the CDR3 is TGTGCCAGCAGTTTAGGCCTAGCGGTCACTAGCACAGATACGCAGTATTTT.

This clonotype was seen a few times. V usage is TRBV6-5 and J usage is TRBJ2-6; D possibly corresponds to TRBD1 (5 bases). Germline CDR1 is MNHEY and CDR2 is SVGAGI. The length of the CDR3 is 17 residues. V was cut by 4 bases and J by 0 bases, with 13 bases left in between. The CDR3 coding sequence is TGTGCCAGCAGTTCCCTCGTAGGGGCCTCTGGGGCCAACGTCCTGACTTTC. Encoded protein: CASSSLVGASGANVLTF.